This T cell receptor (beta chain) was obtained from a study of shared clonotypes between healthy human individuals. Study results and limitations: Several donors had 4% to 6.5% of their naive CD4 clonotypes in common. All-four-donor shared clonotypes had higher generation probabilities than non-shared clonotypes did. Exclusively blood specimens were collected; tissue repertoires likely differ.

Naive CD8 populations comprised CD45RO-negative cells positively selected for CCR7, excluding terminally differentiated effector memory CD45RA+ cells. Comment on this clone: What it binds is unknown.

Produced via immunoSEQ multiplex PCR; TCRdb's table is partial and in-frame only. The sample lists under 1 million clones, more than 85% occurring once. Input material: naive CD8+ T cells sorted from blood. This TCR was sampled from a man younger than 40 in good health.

The CDR3 loop reads CASSQDLTSGGYNEQFF. CDR3 DNA sequence: TGCGCCAGCAGCCAAGATCTCACTAGCGGGGGTTACAATGAGCAGTTCTTC. The chain links TRBV4-3 to TRBJ2-1; 11 bases line up with TRBD2. CDR1 is LGHNA, CDR2 YSLEER, per germline. The CDR3 loop spans 17 amino acids. V shed 0 bases and J 4 bases; nucleotides not matched to a gene: 5.